This T cell receptor (beta chain) was identified in a study of glioma-infiltrating T cells after dendritic cell vaccination. Study details: Treatment, given 2003 to 2012, was autologous tumor lysate-pulsed dendritic cell vaccination. Study-wide results and limits: Higher TCR clonality did not directly relate to longer survival.

Data came from immunoSEQ multiplex PCR; TCRdb stores just in-frame clones and leaves some out. The sample yields about 73,000 clones, 82% seen once. Regarding this clone: Its specificity is unknown.

Germline CDR1 ENHRY, CDR2 SYGVKD. The V gene end was trimmed by 6 bases and the J gene end by 3 bases; junction bases not matched to a gene: 4. The CDR3 spans 13 residues. PBMC were collected before vaccination, two weeks after the third vaccination, and at progression. The V gene is TRBV10-3, the J gene TRBJ1-1; 7 bases line up with TRBD1. Sequences were derived from blood, sampled before dendritic cell vaccination. This TCR was recovered from a human donor with glioblastoma. The CDR3 sequence is CAISRQGDTEAFF. The CDR3 DNA reads as TGTGCCATCAGCCGACAGGGTGACACTGAAGCTTTCTTT.